What follows are 30 T cell receptor beta chains derived from one specimen sequenced in a study of tissue T cells after allogeneic stem cell transplantation (dated by TCRdb to between 2021 and 2024). In light of the paper, this sample's time point label describes: mouse harvest day 14 after allogeneic transplant. Mouse grafts consisting of 10^7 T-cell-depleted bone marrow cells combined with 10^6 splenic CD5+ T cells were administered by tail vein injection. The library came from the immunoSEQ multiplex PCR assay. This immuneACCESS table, as held by TCRdb, lists in-frame sequences with V and J called but not all clones. Of the missing ones, under half trace to an unresolved V gene in checked studies; the others have no known cause. The sample table shows about 1,400 clones, and about half are seen once. The ten largest clones add up to roughly 24% of the sample. Sequencing used liver tissue. The receptors stem from a female BALB/c mouse given C57BL/6 T cells with graft-versus-host disease after an allogeneic hematopoietic cell transplant.

In regard to this clone: Each gene name is a mouse one. The read falls 1 residue short of the CDR3 end, and the missing part is taken from the germline J gene. V is TRBV3 and J is TRBJ2-1, with 12 bases lining up with TRBD2. V lost 4 bases to trimming and J lost 9 bases; unmatched junction nucleotides: 4. The CDR3 length is 14 residues. Germline CDR1 is SNHLY and CDR2 is FYNGKV (reference sequence). CDR3 region: CASSSTGGAGEQFF. CDR3 DNA (partial): TGTGCCAGCAGCTCGACTGGGGGGGCGGGTGAGCAGTTC. Based on the CDR3 plus reference TRBV3 and TRBJ2-1, the full variable domain is GPKVLQIPSHQIIDMGQMVTLNCDPVSNHLYFYWYKQILGQQMEFLVNFYNGKVMEKSKLFKDQFSVERPDGSYFTLKIQPTALEDSAVYFCASSSTGGAGEQFFGPGTRLTVL.

As concerns this clone: Any gene name here is a mouse gene name. The read finishes 1 residue shy of the CDR3 end, and the germline J gene is used to complete it. This chain links TRBV26 with TRBJ1-2; D gene unclear. The CDR3 is 13 residues long. Trimming removed 2 bases from V and 2 bases from J, with 6 bases in between. CDR1 is KGHPV, CDR2 FQNQEV, per germline (reference sequence). The CDR3 DNA, read in part, is TGTGCCAGCAGTCTGAAGCATAACTCCGACTACACC. This encodes CASSLKHNSDYT. The whole CDR3 is CASSLKHNSDYTF.

On this clone itself: Germline and junction disagree at one end, which may indicate a read error. Gene names denote mouse genes. The CDR3 end is not reached by the read, which stops 1 residue before it; the germline J gene fills it in. The V and J genes are TRBV13-2 and TRBJ2-3; D unresolved. The CDR3 sequence is 12 residues long. Germline CDR1 and CDR2: NNHNN and SYGAGS (reference sequence). The DNA read from the CDR3 is TGTGCCAGCAGTGAAAGTGCAGAAACGCTGTAT. It codes for CASSESAETLY. The whole CDR3 protein reads CASSESAETLYF.

This clone was seen only a few times. Genes here carry mouse names. The CDR3 extends 1 residue past the end of the read, so its final part is completed from the germline J gene. The chain combines TRBV16 with TRBJ1-2; possibly TRBD1 for D (5 bases). Trimming cost V 1 base and J 3 bases, with 6 bases left between them. This CDR3 region has 13 residues. Per the germline V gene, CDR1 is SGHSA and CDR2 is FRNQAP. This chain's CDR3 is CASSLVGDSDYTF. CDR3 DNA (partial): TGTGCAAGCAGCTTAGTGGGGGACTCCGACTACACC.

To note about this clone: Gene names and germline refer to mouse. The read terminates 1 residue ahead of where the CDR3 ends, so the germline J gene completes it. The V call is TRBV26, the J call TRBJ2-5, with 9 bases identical to TRBD1. V lost 3 bases, J lost 6 bases, and 7 bases stayed unmatched. In germline, CDR1 is KGHPV, CDR2 FQNQEV (reference sequence). This CDR3 has 15 residues. The sequenced CDR3 bases are TGTGCCAGCAGTCTCTCCGGGACAGGGAGGGACACCCAGTAC. Its protein is CASSLSGTGRDTQY. The entire CDR3 protein reads CASSLSGTGRDTQYF.

In its sample, this clone was seen a few times. The listed genes are named as in mouse. The read gets to within 1 residue of the CDR3 end, and the germline J gene fills in the rest. V usage is TRBV3 and J usage is TRBJ2-1, with 11 bases that match TRBD2. The germline CDR1 and CDR2 sequences are SNHLY and FYNGKV (reference sequence). Unmatched junction bases numbered 3, after V lost 4 bases and J lost 7 bases. The CDR3 is 14 residues long. CDR3 sequence: CASSSDWGGAEQFF. The CDR3 DNA, read in part, is TGTGCCAGCAGCTCCGACTGGGGGGGGGCTGAGCAGTTC.

Turning to this clone: Mouse gene names and germline throughout. The read gets to within 1 residue of the CDR3 end, and the germline J gene fills in the rest. The V call is TRBV24, the J call TRBJ1-2, with a possible D match to TRBD1 (6 bases). V was pared by 2 bases and J by 3 bases, with 13 bases between. CDR1 is KGHTA and CDR2 is FRNEEI in the germline V gene. The CDR3 runs to 15 residues. The CDR3: CASSLGGAQDSDYTF. The covered CDR3 bases are TGTGCCAGCAGTCTGGGGGGGGCGCAGGACTCCGACTACACC.

Turning to this clone: These gene names are mouse names. The CDR3 loop is CTCSADQDTQYF. CDR3 DNA, as far as it was read: TGCACCTGCAGTGCAGACCAAGACACCCAGTAC. V is TRBV1 and J is TRBJ2-5, with D hard to call. The missing CDR3 end, 1 residue past where the read stops, is filled in from the germline J gene. Trimming took off 0 bases at V and 2 bases at J, with 0 bases between the two ends. CDR3 length: 12 amino acids. Germline loops: CDR1 NSQYPW, CDR2 LRSPGD (reference sequence).

This clone was recorded a few times. Each gene name is a mouse one. Read sequence stops 1 residue before the CDR3 end, and the germline J gene provides the missing end. The V and J genes are TRBV16 and TRBJ2-2, with D possibly matching TRBD2 (6 bases). Trimming cost V 4 bases and J 2 bases, with 8 bases left between them. The germline CDR1 and CDR2 sequences are SGHSA and FRNQAP. The CDR3 has 14 residues. CDR3 DNA, as far as it was read: TGTGCAAGCAGCTGGACTGAGAACACCGGGCAGCTCTAC. Residues: CASSWTENTGQLY. In full, the CDR3 is CASSWTENTGQLYF.

Of note for this clone: The gene symbols are mouse symbols. The CDR3 sequence: CASSLSGGANERLFF. The CDR3 DNA, read in part, is TGTGCCAGCAGTCTGTCAGGGGGCGCCAACGAAAGATTATTT. The chain links TRBV26 to TRBJ1-4; 7 positions agree with TRBD1. The CDR3 is cut off 1 residue early in the read; its end comes from the germline J gene. From germline, CDR1 is KGHPV and CDR2 FQNQEV (reference sequence). Trimming removed 0 bases from V and 3 bases from J; junction bases left unmatched: 1. The CDR3 covers 15 residues.

In regard to this clone: Genes and germline are mouse. The CDR3 end is not reached by the read, which stops 1 residue before it; the germline J gene fills it in. The chain couples TRBV31 to TRBJ2-5; 7 bases align to TRBD1. From germline, CDR1 is GKSSPN and CDR2 SITVG. The CDR3 sequence is 14 residues long. V lost 3 bases and J lost 0; bases outside the gene matches: 3. Incomplete CDR3 DNA: TGTGCCTGGAGACCGACAGGGAACCAAGACACCCAGTAC. Its protein is CAWRPTGNQDTQY. The full-length CDR3 reads as CAWRPTGNQDTQYF.

Concerning this clone: Gene names denote mouse genes. The CDR3 is cut off 1 residue early in the read; its end comes from the germline J gene. This sequence joins TRBV3 and TRBJ2-1; TRBD2 agrees at 10 bases. V was pared by 5 bases and J by 3 bases, with 4 bases of the junction left unmatched. The CDR3 has 15 amino acids. Germline V gene lookup returns CDR1 SNHLY and CDR2 FYNGKV (reference sequence). CDR3 DNA (partial): TGTGCCAGCAGCACCTGGGGGGGCGCCTATGCTGAGCAGTTC. This gives the protein CASSTWGGAYAEQF. The CDR3 as a whole reads CASSTWGGAYAEQFF.

The sample holds a few counts of this clone. Gene and germline names: mouse. The CDR3 end lies 1 residue beyond the end of the read and is filled in from the germline J gene. The chain couples TRBV13-2 to TRBJ2-7, with TRBD1 matching over 8 bases. The CDR3 has 12 residues. The germline V gene encodes CDR1 NNHNN and CDR2 SYGAGS (reference sequence). V gave up 6 bases and J gave up 2 bases; unmatched junction bases: 1. Incomplete CDR3 DNA: TGTGCCAGCGCACAGGGGGCCTATGAACAGTAC. This codes for CASAQGAYEQY. The full CDR3 is CASAQGAYEQYF.

As for this clone: Gene names and germline refer to mouse. The CDR3 end is not reached by the read, which stops 1 residue before it; the germline J gene fills it in. The chain recombines TRBV31 with TRBJ2-5, with D perhaps given as TRBD1 or TRBD2 (6 bases each). The CDR3 is 16 amino acids. Germline-derived CDR1 and CDR2 are GKSSPN and SITVG. Trimming left V 1 base short and J 6 bases short, with 20 bases between. The CDR3 bases that were read are TGTGCCTGGAGTCCCGGACTGTGGGGGCCGCGGGACACCCAGTAC. This translates into CAWSPGLWGPRDTQY. The whole CDR3 sequence reads CAWSPGLWGPRDTQYF.

Concerning this clone: Mouse gene names and germline throughout. Read data end 1 residue before the CDR3 end; the end is taken from the germline J gene. The chain employs TRBV4 and TRBJ2-1, with 9 bases fitting TRBD2. This CDR3 has 12 residues. Germline V lookup: CDR1 LGHDT, CDR2 YNNKQL (reference sequence). V was pared by 11 bases and J by 3 bases, with 2 bases of the junction left unmatched. The CDR3 reads CADWGLYAEQFF. The CDR3 bases that were read are TGTGCCGACTGGGGGCTCTATGCTGAGCAGTTC.

This clone was seen more than once but under ten times. Genes here carry mouse names. Read coverage stops 1 residue before the CDR3 terminus; the germline J gene supplies the remainder. The chain has TRBV29 and TRBJ1-5; perhaps TRBD1 as D (5 bases). The CDR3 consists of 13 residues. CDR1 and CDR2 from the germline V gene are MSHET and SYDVDS. V lost 2 bases and J 4 bases, leaving 6 bases between the germline ends. The CDR3 DNA, read in part, is TGTGCTAGCAGTTTAAACAGGAACCAGGCTCCGCTT. Translating gives CASSLNRNQAPL. The complete CDR3 reads CASSLNRNQAPLF. Full variable domain (outside the CDR3, taken from reference TRBV29 and TRBJ1-5): DMKVTQMPRYLIKRMGENVLLECGQDMSHETMYWYRQDPGLGLQLIYISYDVDSNSEGDIPKGYRVSRKKREHFSLILDSAKTNQTSVYFCASSLNRNQAPLFGEGTRLSVL.

There are a few counts of this clone. These gene names are mouse names. The CDR3 is cut off 1 residue early in the read; its end comes from the germline J gene. This chain connects TRBV26 to TRBJ1-3, with 9 bases aligning to TRBD1. V was clipped by 3 bases and J by 0 bases; unmatched bases: 3. The CDR3 covers 16 residues. In germline, CDR1 is KGHPV, CDR2 FQNQEV (reference sequence). CDR3 DNA (partial): TGTGCCAGCAGTCTACAGGGGGCCGGTTCTGGAAATACGCTCTAT. Its translation is CASSLQGAGSGNTLY. In full, the CDR3 reads CASSLQGAGSGNTLYF.

Concerning this clone itself: Genes and germline come from the mouse. Read data end 1 residue before the CDR3 end; the end is taken from the germline J gene. This sequence joins TRBV12-1 and TRBJ1-5; D not certain. The V gene lost 4 bases and the J gene lost 2 bases, with 5 bases spanning the gap. Germline lookup yields CDR1 SGHSN and CDR2 HYEKVE. The CDR3 is 12 residues long. The CDR3 sequence is CASSPHNQAPLF. The CDR3 bases that were read are TGTGCCAGCTCCCCGCACAACCAGGCTCCGCTT.

This clone was counted only a few times. Gene and germline names: mouse. The DNA read from the CDR3 is TGTGCCAGCAGCAGGGGATATAACTCCGACTACACC. Amino acids: CASSRGYNSDYT. The full CDR3 protein reads CASSRGYNSDYTF. The chain employs TRBV26 and TRBJ1-2; maybe TRBD1 (6 bases). The observed sequence ends 1 residue before the CDR3 terminus, with the missing tail filled in from the germline J gene. The CDR3 has 13 residues. V was cut by 6 bases and J by 2 bases, with 10 bases left in between. The germline gives CDR1 KGHPV, CDR2 FQNQEV (reference sequence).

Of note for this clone: Gene and germline names: mouse. The read ends 1 residue shy of where the CDR3 ends; the end is completed using the germline J gene. The chain combines TRBV26 with TRBJ1-1; 7 positions agree with TRBD1. CDR3 length: 14 residues. V trimming: 4 bases; J trimming: 0 bases; junction bases outside the gene matches: 2. CDR1 and CDR2 from the germline V gene are KGHPV and FQNQEV (reference sequence). CDR3 bases read: TGTGCCAGCAGTCACCAGGGGGCAAACACAGAAGTCTTC. Protein sequence: CASSHQGANTEVF. The entire CDR3 is CASSHQGANTEVFF. The whole variable domain, remainder taken from reference TRBV26 and TRBJ1-1, is NSKVIQTPRYLVKGQGQKAKMRCIPEKGHPVVFWYQQNKNNEFKFLINFQNQEVLQQIDMTEKRFSAECPSNSPCSLEIQSSEAGDSALYLCASSHQGANTEVFFGKGTRLTVV.

This clone has just a few counts. Mouse gene names and germline throughout. The missing CDR3 end, 1 residue past where the read stops, is filled in from the germline J gene. This chain links TRBV3 with TRBJ2-7, with 11 positions matching TRBD2. Germline CDR1 reads SNHLY; CDR2 reads FYNGKV (reference sequence). V shed 5 bases, J shed 4 bases, and the junction held 4 bases outside the gene matches. CDR3 length: 14 residues. The CDR3 spells CASSPTGGGYEQYF. The part of the CDR3 DNA that was read is TGTGCCAGCAGCCCGACTGGGGGGGGATATGAACAGTAC.

Note on this clone: Gene names follow the mouse nomenclature. The read ends 1 residue before the CDR3 terminus; that terminus is restored from the germline J gene. This rearrangement joins TRBV3 to TRBJ2-2, with a possible D match to TRBD2 (5 bases). The CDR3 runs 15 residues. V lost 5 bases, J lost 0 bases, and 10 bases lay in between. Germline CDR1 SNHLY, CDR2 FYNGKV (reference sequence). The CDR3 sequence: CASSADFANTGQLYF. The covered CDR3 bases are TGTGCCAGCAGCGCGGACTTTGCAAACACCGGGCAGCTCTAC.

A note on this clone: The gene names here belong to mouse. The read ends 1 residue early relative to the CDR3; the germline J gene fills the gap. The rearrangement joins TRBV13-3 to TRBJ1-1, with TRBD1 matching over 10 bases. Germline loops: CDR1 NNHDY, CDR2 SYVADS. Losses at the gene ends were 5 bases for V and 3 bases for J; bases not matched to a gene: 4. The CDR3 runs to 14 residues. The CDR3 bases that were read are TGTGCCAGCAGGCCGGGACAGGGGTACACAGAAGTCTTC. This gives the protein CASRPGQGYTEVF. The CDR3 in full is CASRPGQGYTEVFF.

Concerning this clone: A junction end diverges from the germline sequence, so it may reflect a read error. Mouse names are used for the genes. The read terminates 1 residue ahead of where the CDR3 ends, so the germline J gene completes it. V and J are TRBV4 and TRBJ2-5; 12 bases align to TRBD2. The germline V gene has CDR1 LGHDT and CDR2 YNNKQL (reference sequence). The CDR3 totals 16 residues. CDR3: CPSSPGTGGPQDTQYF. The sequenced part of the CDR3 DNA is TGTCCCAGCAGCCCCGGGACTGGGGGGCCCCAAGACACCCAGTAC.

In regard to this clone: Gene names are the mouse ones. The CDR3 extends 1 residue past the end of the read, so its final part is completed from the germline J gene. V gene TRBV26 combines with J gene TRBJ2-2; 7 bases map to TRBD1. The CDR3 runs to 16 residues. The V gene end was trimmed by 4 bases and the J gene end by 1 base; junction bases not matched to a gene: 6. Germline assignment: CDR1 KGHPV and CDR2 FQNQEV (reference sequence). The CDR3 protein is CASSPTGTVNTGQLYF. CDR3 bases read: TGTGCCAGCAGTCCGACGGGGACAGTAAACACCGGGCAGCTCTAC.

On this clone itself: The genes are named according to mouse. The CDR3 here is CASSINRDTLYF. Incomplete CDR3 DNA: TGTGCCAGCAGTATAAACAGGGACACCTTGTAC. The rearrangement joins TRBV19 to TRBJ2-4; tentative D call: TRBD1 (6 bases). Read coverage stops 1 residue before the CDR3 terminus; the germline J gene supplies the remainder. Trimming removed 1 base from V and 7 bases from J, with 7 bases in between. CDR1 and CDR2 (germline): FNHDT, SITEND (reference sequence). The CDR3 loop spans 12 amino acids.

Concerning this clone: Gene names refer to mouse genes. The CDR3 end falls 1 residue outside the read, so it is completed with the germline J gene. This chain links TRBV1 with TRBJ2-5; D remains unclear. V was clipped by 4 bases and J by 2 bases, with 1 base between them. This CDR3 comprises 11 residues. Germline values: CDR1 NSQYPW, CDR2 LRSPGD (reference sequence). CDR3 DNA (partial): TGCACCTGCAGTGGCCAAGACACCCAGTAC. It specifies CTCSGQDTQY. The full CDR3 sequence reads CTCSGQDTQYF. The whole variable domain, filled in from reference TRBV1 and TRBJ2-5, reads VTLLEQNPRWRLVPRGQAVNLRCILKNSQYPWMSWYQQDLQKQLQWLFTLRSPGDKEVKSLPGADYLATRVTDTELRLQVANMSQGRTLYCTCSGQDTQYFGPGTRLLVL.

A word on this clone: Gene names are mouse gene names. The read ends 1 residue shy of where the CDR3 ends; the end is completed using the germline J gene. The rearrangement uses TRBV26 and TRBJ1-4, with D maybe TRBD1 (6 bases). Germline V gene data show CDR1 as KGHPV and CDR2 as FQNQEV (reference sequence). Trimming took off 4 bases at V and 3 bases at J, with 12 bases between the two ends. The length of the CDR3 is 15 residues. CDR3 region: CASSPPGHTNERLFF. CDR3 bases read: TGTGCCAGCAGTCCTCCGGGACACACCAACGAAAGATTATTT.

In the case of this clone: Each gene name is a mouse one. The read gets to within 1 residue of the CDR3 end, and the germline J gene fills in the rest. This chain links TRBV13-3 with TRBJ1-3; D is unclear. V was cut by 4 bases and J by 0 bases, with 5 bases left in between. Germline assignment: CDR1 NNHDY and CDR2 SYVADS. The CDR3 is 13 amino acids. This chain's CDR3 is CASSQNSGNTLYF. Partial CDR3 DNA: TGTGCCAGCAGTCAAAATTCTGGAAATACGCTCTAT.

By share, this clone ranks as large. Gene names refer to mouse genes. The missing CDR3 end, 1 residue past where the read stops, is filled in from the germline J gene. This chain uses TRBV26 with TRBJ1-4; maybe TRBD1 (5 bases). Trimming removed 2 bases from V and 0 bases from J, with 7 bases in between. The CDR3 contains 15 residues. Germline V gene data show CDR1 as KGHPV and CDR2 as FQNQEV (reference sequence). CDR3 DNA, as far as it was read: TGTGCCAGCAGTCTGACAGGATTTTCCAACGAAAGATTATTT. Encoded protein: CASSLTGFSNERLF. The full CDR3 protein is CASSLTGFSNERLFF.